This passage covers 13 T cell receptor beta chains from one sample sequenced in a study of blood T cell repertoires in COVID-19. Assay used: immunoSEQ multiplex PCR; TCRdb lists only in-frame clones, some missing. The sample contains 110,000 to 150,000 clones, about 86% of which appear only once. The specimen was peripheral blood. These receptors were taken from a woman in her fifties or sixties with acute or convalescent COVID-19.

The rearrangement uses TRBV30 and TRBJ1-5; D remains unclear. This CDR3 region has 13 residues. The germline V and J ends were trimmed by 0 bases and 2 bases, with 5 bases remaining between them. Germline loops: CDR1 GTSNPN, CDR2 SVGIG (reference sequence). In DNA, the CDR3 is TGTGCCTGGAGTGTCGAGGGCAATCAGCCCCAGCATTTT. Protein: CAWSVEGNQPQHF.

The chain employs TRBV4-1 and TRBJ1-5, with D hard to call. The V end lost 0 bases, the J end lost 4 bases, and 10 bases lay between the germline ends. The germline gives CDR1 MGHRA, CDR2 YSYEKL. The CDR3 runs to 15 residues. The CDR3 coding sequence is TGCGCCAGCAGCCAAGATGGACGGGATAATCAGCCCCAGCATTTT. It translates to CASSQDGRDNQPQHF.

This chain connects TRBV30 to TRBJ1-5; 7 bases agree with TRBD1. The CDR3 spans 16 residues. V shed 3 bases and J 1 base; nucleotides not matched to a gene: 9. The germline CDR1 and CDR2 sequences are GTSNPN and SVGIG (reference sequence). The chain's CDR3 is CAWSEGGLRSNQPQHF. DNA of the CDR3: TGTGCCTGGAGCGAAGGGGGCCTGAGAAGCAATCAGCCCCAGCATTTT.

The J gene is TRBJ2-7, the V gene TRBV7-8; TRBD2 agrees at 9 bases. The length of the CDR3 is 14 residues. Germline V gene sequence: CDR1 SGHVS, CDR2 FQNEAQ. V dropped 4 bases and J dropped 4; count of bases not matched to a gene: 5. CDR3 in amino acids: CASSSVAGVYEQYF. The CDR3 coding sequence is TGTGCCAGCAGCTCAGTAGCGGGGGTTTACGAGCAGTACTTC. Combining the CDR3 with reference TRBV7-8 and TRBJ2-7 gives the whole variable domain GAGVSQSPRYKVAKRGQDVALRCDPISGHVSLFWYQQALGQGPEFLTYFQNEAQLDKSGLPSDRFFAERPEGSVSTLKIQRTQQEDSAVYLCASSSVAGVYEQYFGPGTRLTVT.

The rearrangement links TRBV25-1 to TRBJ1-1; maybe TRBD1 (6 bases). CDR1 MGHDK and CDR2 SYGVNS come from the germline V gene. Between the trimmed V and J ends, which lost 1 base and 5 bases, there was a span of 14 bases. The CDR3 contains 15 residues. The CDR3 protein is CASSESDRFRTEAFF. CDR3 nucleotides: TGTGCCAGCAGTGAATCAGACAGGTTTCGGACTGAAGCTTTCTTT.

V gene TRBV9 combines with J gene TRBJ2-2; maybe TRBD1 (6 bases). V was trimmed by 6 bases and J by 7 bases, leaving 10 bases between them. Germline-derived CDR1 and CDR2 are SGDLS and YYNGEE. This CDR3 comprises 12 residues. The CDR3 bases are TGTGCCAGCATGGGGGCGGGCGGGGAGCTGTTTTTT. Amino acid sequence: CASMGAGGELFF.

This clone has only a few counts. The chain combines TRBV9 with TRBJ1-3, with TRBD1 matching over 7 bases. Germline CDR1 reads SGDLS; CDR2 reads YYNGEE. Trimming cost V 4 bases and J 4 bases; bases outside gene matches: 5. CDR3 length equals 14 residues. The CDR3 coding sequence is TGTGCCAGCAGCTCCCGACAGGGCGGAAACACCATATATTTT. Its protein is CASSSRQGGNTIYF.

This chain connects TRBV7-2 to TRBJ2-3; 14 bases agree with TRBD2. The CDR3 length is 13 residues. Losses at the gene ends were 1 base for V and 14 bases for J; bases not matched to a gene: 2. The germline CDR1 and CDR2 sequences are SGHTA and FQGNSA. The chain's CDR3 is CASSLGLAGGLYF. CDR3 DNA: TGTGCCAGCAGCTTAGGACTAGCGGGGGGGCTGTATTTT.

This sequence joins TRBV19 and TRBJ2-5, with TRBD2 matching 7 bases. The CDR3 extends over 15 amino acids. Germline trimming cut 3 bases from V and 5 bases from J; bases unmatched to any gene: 9. The V gene's germline CDR1 is LNHDA and CDR2 SQIVND (reference sequence). CDR3 sequence reads: CASSIGLGIAETQYF. The CDR3 coding sequence is TGTGCCAGTAGTATCGGACTAGGGATCGCCGAGACCCAGTACTTC.

V gene TRBV7-2 combines with J gene TRBJ2-1; D unclear. The V gene lost 5 bases and the J gene lost 12 bases, with 14 bases spanning the gap. The germline V gene has CDR1 SGHTA and CDR2 FQGNSA. The CDR3 length is 12 residues. The CDR3 DNA reads as TGTGCCAGCAGCCTAGGGCGGTTGGGGCAGTTCTTC. Its translation: CASSLGRLGQFF. Together with reference TRBV7-2 and TRBJ2-1, the CDR3 gives the full variable domain: GAGVSQSPSNKVTEKGKDVELRCDPISGHTALYWYRQSLGQGLEFLIYFQGNSAPDKSGLPSDRFSAERTGGSVSTLTIQRTQQEDSAVYLCASSLGRLGQFFGPGTRLTVL.

The chain carries TRBV19 and TRBJ2-2; a weak D match, TRBD2 (6 bases). Trimming pared 4 bases from V and 2 bases from J, leaving 23 bases between. This CDR3 has 19 residues. The germline gives CDR1 LNHDA, CDR2 SQIVND (reference sequence). For the CDR3, the DNA is TGTGCCAGTAGTACGCAGGCGGGGTCCGGGACTTCAAACACCGGGGAGCTGTTTTTT. Its protein is CASSTQAGSGTSNTGELFF.

The J gene is TRBJ1-1, the V gene TRBV7-2; possibly TRBD1 for D (5 bases). From germline, CDR1 is SGHTA and CDR2 FQGNSA. This CDR3 comprises 14 residues. Trimming removed 6 bases at V and 0 bases at J, with 11 bases between. In DNA, the CDR3 is TGTGCCAGCAGTAACAGGAACCTGAACACTGAAGCTTTCTTT. Translated: CASSNRNLNTEAFF.

This chain uses TRBV6-6 with TRBJ1-2; D call uncertain. V lost 9 bases to trimming and J lost 7 bases, with 18 bases between them. The CDR3 consists of 13 residues. Per the germline V gene, CDR1 is MNHNY and CDR2 is SVGAGI (reference sequence). In DNA, the CDR3 is TGTGCCAGTTGGACCCTCGGGAGAGGTGGCTACACCTTC. The encoded protein is CASWTLGRGGYTF.